The clone carrying this T cell receptor (beta chain) has a handful of counts. Its antigen is unknown. Trimming removed 0 bases at V and 0 bases at J, with 15 bases between. Per the germline V gene, CDR1 is SGHTA and CDR2 is FQGNSA. The CDR3 is 19 residues long. These data are taken from a study of response to subunit inactivated influenza vaccine. Whole-study findings and limits: It was the authors' suggestion that each seasonal influenza vaccination recruits few new T cells.

Via MiXCR, TCRdb re-called the RT-PCR reads, giving one row per CDR3 protein. The repertoire consists of about 610,000 distinct CDR3 sequences, with 12% to 15% occurring once and the leading ten covering more than 9.5%. This specimen consisted of PBMCs from blood, obtained approximately 13 days after vaccination. The rearrangement uses TRBV7-2 and TRBJ2-6; D is unclear. The receptor's source is a middle-aged man who received an inactivated influenza vaccine. CDR3 in amino acids: CASSLAAETPSSGANVLTF. Written as DNA, the CDR3 is TGTGCCAGCAGCTTAGCCGCCGAGACACCAAGCTCTGGGGCCAACGTCCTGACTTTC.